This T cell receptor beta chain came from a study of T cells in Graves' hyperthyroidism and ophthalmopathy. The study, taken as a whole, reports: Patients with ophthalmopathy were separated from those with stable hyperthyroidism by a 13 V-J model.

Germline-derived CDR1 and CDR2 are LGHNA and YSLEER. The CDR3 loop spans 15 amino acids. The J segment lost 1 base and the V segment lost 0 bases, leaving 2 bases of the junction unmatched. Graves' hyperthyroidism was deemed stable absent ophthalmopathy progression within 18 months. About this clonotype: Its target is unknown.

Amplification of TCR beta CDR3 regions was performed using RNA transcripts as template. HTBI primers drove first-round RT-PCR of the TCR CDR3. MiXCR, run by TCRdb on the multiplex PCR reads, gives a single entry per CDR3 protein. Among approximately 590,000 distinct CDR3 sequences listed, around a sixth were seen once. The TCR was taken from a woman in her twenties or thirties with Graves' hyperthyroidism. Sequenced: blood. This rearrangement joins TRBV4-3 to TRBJ2-7; TRBD1 agrees at 8 bases. In nucleotides, the CDR3 is TGCGCCAGCAGCCAAGAGGGGACAGGATCCTACGAGCAGTACTTC. Its protein is CASSQEGTGSYEQYF.